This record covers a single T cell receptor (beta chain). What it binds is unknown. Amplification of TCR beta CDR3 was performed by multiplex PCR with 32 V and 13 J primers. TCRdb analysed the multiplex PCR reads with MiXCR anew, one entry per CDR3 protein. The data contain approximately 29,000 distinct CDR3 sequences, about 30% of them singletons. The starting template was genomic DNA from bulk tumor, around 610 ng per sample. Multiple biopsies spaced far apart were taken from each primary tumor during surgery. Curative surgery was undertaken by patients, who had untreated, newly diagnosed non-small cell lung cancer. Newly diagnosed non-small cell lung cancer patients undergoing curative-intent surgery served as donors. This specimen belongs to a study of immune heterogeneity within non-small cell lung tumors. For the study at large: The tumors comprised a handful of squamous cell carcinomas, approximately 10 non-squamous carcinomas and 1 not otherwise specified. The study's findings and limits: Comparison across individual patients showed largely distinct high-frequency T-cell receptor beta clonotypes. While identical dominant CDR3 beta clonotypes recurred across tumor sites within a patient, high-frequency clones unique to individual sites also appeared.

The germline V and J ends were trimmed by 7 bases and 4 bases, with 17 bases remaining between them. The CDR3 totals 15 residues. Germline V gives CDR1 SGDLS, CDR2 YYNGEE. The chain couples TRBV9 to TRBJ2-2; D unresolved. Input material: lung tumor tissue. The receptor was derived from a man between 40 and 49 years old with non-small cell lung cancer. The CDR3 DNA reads TGTGCCAGCGAACCTTCCTGGAAGCGCACCGGGGAGCTGTTTTTT. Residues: CASEPSWKRTGELFF.